This T cell receptor beta chain stems from a study of Graves' ophthalmopathy and Graves' hyperthyroidism. Study results and caveats: Blood contained most expanded thyroid clonotypes exceeding 0.001 frequency.

Certain patients were not enrolled. These were patients with other autoimmune diseases, uncontrolled infections, pregnancy or lactation. Orbital computed tomography and thyroid ultrasound, along with TRAb, serum thyroxine and clinical symptoms, underpinned diagnosis. As regards this clonotype: The antigen is not known.

Between the trimmed V and J ends, which lost 2 bases and 10 bases, there was a span of 12 bases. The CDR3 spans 12 residues. Germline CDR1 SGHRS, CDR2 YFSETQ. RNA transcripts provided the template for amplifying TCR beta CDR3 regions. The first-round RT-PCR employed HTBI primers together with the Qiagen OneStep RT-PCR kit. A multiplex PCR was then performed as the second round. Each CDR3 protein is one row after TCRdb ran MiXCR on the multiplex PCR reads. Of 500,000 to 600,000 distinct CDR3 sequences listed, 35% to 45% are singletons. This TCR was recovered from an adult man with Graves' hyperthyroidism. This chain links TRBV5-1 with TRBJ2-5; possible D gene TRBD1, 6 bases. Sequencing was carried out using peripheral blood or thyroid tissue (not recorded which). The CDR3 reads CASSLSGGDQYF. The CDR3 DNA follows: TGCGCCAGCAGCTTATCTGGGGGCGACCAGTACTTC.